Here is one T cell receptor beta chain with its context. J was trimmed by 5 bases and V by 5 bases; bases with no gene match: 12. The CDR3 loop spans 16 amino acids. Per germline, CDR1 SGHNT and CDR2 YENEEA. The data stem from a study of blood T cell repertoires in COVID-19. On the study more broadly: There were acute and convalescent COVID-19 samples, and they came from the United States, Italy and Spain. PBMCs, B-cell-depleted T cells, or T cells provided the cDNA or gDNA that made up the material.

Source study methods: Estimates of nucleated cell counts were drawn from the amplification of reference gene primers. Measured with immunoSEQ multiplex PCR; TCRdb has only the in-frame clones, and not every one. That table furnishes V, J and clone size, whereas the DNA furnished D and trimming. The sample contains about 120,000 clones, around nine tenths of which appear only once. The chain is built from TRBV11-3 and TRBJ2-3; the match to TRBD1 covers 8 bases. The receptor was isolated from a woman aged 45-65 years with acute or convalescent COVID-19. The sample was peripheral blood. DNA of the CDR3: TGTGCCAGCAGCCCCCGGACAGGGTCTAATATAGATACGCAGTATTTT. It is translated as CASSPRTGSNIDTQYF. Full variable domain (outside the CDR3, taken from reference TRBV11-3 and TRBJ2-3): EAGVVQSPRYKIIEKKQPVAFWCNPISGHNTLYWYLQNLGQGPELLIRYENEEAVDDSQLPKDRFSAERLKGVDSTLKIQPAELGDSAVYLCASSPRTGSNIDTQYFGPGTRLTVL.